Presented here are 15 T cell receptor beta chains from one specimen sequenced in a study of T cell responses to AZD1222 COVID-19 vaccine. Assay used: immunoSEQ multiplex PCR; TCRdb lists only in-frame clones, some missing. The sample shows 150,000 to 200,000 clones, approximately 90% of them seen only once. Source: peripheral blood, taken on day 0 of AZD1222 vaccination. These TCRs come from an adult in good health.

This CDR3 is CASSRSGTGGWDTEAFF. CDR3 in DNA: TGTGCCAGCAGTCGATCCGGGACAGGGGGATGGGACACTGAAGCTTTCTTT. This rearrangement joins TRBV7-2 to TRBJ1-1; TRBD1 matches 11 bases. V lost 6 bases and J lost 3; bases outside the gene matches: 12. The CDR3 is 17 amino acids. The germline V gene has CDR1 SGHTA and CDR2 FQGNSA.

This clone was seen once. The genes are TRBV18 and TRBJ2-7; 10 nucleotides agree with TRBD1. The CDR3 contains 16 residues. The germline gives CDR1 KGHSH, CDR2 LQKENI. Trimming cost V 6 bases and J 2 bases; bases outside gene matches: 10. The CDR3 region is CASSRDRGQFAYEQYF. The CDR3 region has the DNA TGTGCCAGCTCTCGAGACAGGGGGCAGTTCGCCTACGAGCAGTACTTC.

This chain uses TRBV30 with TRBJ1-5, with a possible D match to TRBD1 (5 bases). The CDR3 sequence is 14 residues long. With 5 bases removed from V and 4 bases from J, the gap between germline ends came to 15 bases. Germline loops: CDR1 GTSNPN, CDR2 SVGIG (reference sequence). CDR3 region: CAWGRGVVNQPQHF. The DNA for the CDR3 is TGTGCCTGGGGTCGGGGGGTTGTAAATCAGCCCCAGCATTTT.

This chain uses TRBV11-2 with TRBJ2-3; 7 positions match TRBD2. J lost 1 base, V lost 5 bases, and 6 bases had no gene match. Germline assignment: CDR1 SGHAT and CDR2 FQNNGV. This CDR3 spans 15 amino acids. DNA for the CDR3: TGTGCCAGCAGCCCGAGGGAGGGAGGCACAGATACGCAGTATTTT. It specifies CASSPREGGTDTQYF.

The chain carries TRBV4-1 and TRBJ1-1; TRBD1 agrees at 10 bases. Germline V gene data show CDR1 as MGHRA and CDR2 as YSYEKL. CDR3 size: 16 residues. V was clipped by 5 bases and J by 0 bases; unmatched bases: 6. The CDR3 nucleotides read TGCGCCAGCAGCTTACTGACAGGGGGCTTGAACACTGAAGCTTTCTTT. Residues: CASSLLTGGLNTEAFF.

V gene TRBV24-1 combines with J gene TRBJ2-3, with a tentative D call TRBD2 (5 bases). The germline gives CDR1 KGHDR, CDR2 SFDVKD. V lost 4 bases, J lost 1 base, and 8 bases lay in between. The CDR3 has 14 amino acids. This CDR3 is CATSDTGGTDTQYF. The CDR3 DNA sequence: TGTGCCACCAGTGACACCGGGGGCACAGATACGCAGTATTTT.

The J gene is TRBJ1-5, the V gene TRBV6-1; 7 bases are a match to TRBD1. Germline trimming cut 0 bases from V and 7 bases from J; bases unmatched to any gene: 6. Germline-derived CDR1 and CDR2 are MNHNS and SASEGT. This CDR3 contains 15 residues. The CDR3 DNA reads as TGTGCCAGCAGTGAAGCAGGGGGCGCATTACAGCCCCAGCATTTT. Its translation is CASSEAGGALQPQHF.

The rearrangement uses TRBV10-2 and TRBJ1-5; tentatively, D is TRBD1 (5 bases). The germline CDR1 and CDR2 sequences are WSHSY and SAAADI. V dropped 2 bases and J dropped 4 bases, with 12 bases sitting between them. CDR3 length equals 15 residues. The CDR3 loop reads CASSETGGGNQPQHF. DNA of the CDR3: TGCGCCAGCAGTGAGACAGGAGGAGGGAATCAGCCCCAGCATTTT.

The rearrangement links TRBV19 to TRBJ1-1; no reliable D call. Germline loops: CDR1 LNHDA, CDR2 SQIVND (reference sequence). CDR3 length: 12 amino acids. The germline V and J ends were trimmed by 8 bases and 5 bases, with 12 bases remaining between them. CDR3 sequence reads: CASFDAGTEAFF. CDR3 in DNA: TGTGCCAGTTTTGACGCTGGGACTGAAGCTTTCTTT.

This rearrangement joins TRBV28 to TRBJ2-7; no clear D gene. Looked up from germline, CDR1 is MDHEN and CDR2 is SYDVKM. V dropped 6 bases and J dropped 2 bases, with 17 bases sitting between them. The CDR3 is made up of 15 amino acids. CDR3 loop: CASSVGGDAAYEQYF. The CDR3 region has the DNA TGTGCCAGCAGCGTCGGTGGGGATGCGGCCTACGAGCAGTACTTC.

The V gene is TRBV9, the J gene TRBJ2-1; possibly TRBD1 or TRBD2 for D (5 bases each). The ends were cut back, 2 bases at V and 10 bases at J, with 10 bases in the middle. The CDR3 is 12 residues long. Germline values: CDR1 SGDLS, CDR2 YYNGEE. CDR3 sequence reads: CASSVYGAEQFF. The DNA of the CDR3 is TGTGCCAGCAGCGTCTACGGGGCGGAGCAGTTCTTC.

CDR3 amino acids: CASSPPLGGKETQYF. The CDR3 bases are TGTGCCAGCTCACCACCGCTGGGTGGTAAAGAGACCCAGTACTTC. The chain joins TRBV18 to TRBJ2-5; D unresolved. V was cut by 0 bases and J by 3 bases, with 11 bases left in between. Germline V CDR1 and CDR2: KGHSH, LQKENI. This CDR3 spans 15 amino acids. The variable domain in full, with the rest retrieved from reference TRBV18 and TRBJ2-5, is NAGVMQNPRHLVRRRGQEARLRCSPMKGHSHVYWYRQLPEEGLKFMVYLQKENIIDESGMPKERFSAEFPKEGPSILRIQQVVRGDSAAYFCASSPPLGGKETQYFGPGTRLLVL.

V and J are TRBV30 and TRBJ1-5; D is ambiguous. Germline CDR1 and CDR2: GTSNPN and SVGIG (reference sequence). Deletions cut 5 bases from V and 0 bases from J, with 14 bases between. This CDR3 has 15 amino acids. The DNA for the CDR3 is TGTGCCTGGGACACGACCGCATATAGCAATCAGCCCCAGCATTTT. It yields the protein CAWDTTAYSNQPQHF.

The chain couples TRBV28 to TRBJ1-5; possibly TRBD1 for D (6 bases). CDR1 MDHEN and CDR2 SYDVKM come from the germline V gene. The CDR3 totals 14 residues. The CDR3 sequence is CALGAGGSNQPQHF. The CDR3 region has the DNA TGTGCTCTGGGGGCAGGTGGTAGCAATCAGCCCCAGCATTTT.

The J gene is TRBJ1-3, the V gene TRBV7-9, with D uncertain. The CDR3 has 15 amino acids. Germline CDR1 SEHNR, CDR2 FQNEAQ (reference sequence). The ends were cut back, 0 bases at V and 4 bases at J, with 10 bases in the middle. The DNA for the CDR3 is TGTGCCAGCAGCTTAGCGATGGCCTTGGGAAACACCATATATTTT. Amino acid sequence: CASSLAMALGNTIYF.